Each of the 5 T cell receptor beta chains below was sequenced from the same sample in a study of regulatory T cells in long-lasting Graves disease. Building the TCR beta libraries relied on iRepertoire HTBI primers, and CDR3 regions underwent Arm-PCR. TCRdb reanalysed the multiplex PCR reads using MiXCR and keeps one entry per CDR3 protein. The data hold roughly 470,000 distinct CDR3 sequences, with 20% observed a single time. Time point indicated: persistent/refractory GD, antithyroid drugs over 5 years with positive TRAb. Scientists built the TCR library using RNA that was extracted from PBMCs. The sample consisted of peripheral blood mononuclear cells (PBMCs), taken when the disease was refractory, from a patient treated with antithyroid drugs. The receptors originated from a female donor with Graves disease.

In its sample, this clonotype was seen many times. The CDR3 region is CASSSRDGSYEQYF. The CDR3 nucleotides read TGTGCCAGCAGTTCCCGGGACGGTTCCTACGAGCAGTACTTC. This chain links TRBV12-3 or TRBV12-4 with TRBJ2-7; D is perhaps TRBD1 or TRBD2 (5 bases each). V dropped 4 bases and J dropped 1 base, with 11 bases sitting between them. The CDR3 is made up of 14 amino acids.

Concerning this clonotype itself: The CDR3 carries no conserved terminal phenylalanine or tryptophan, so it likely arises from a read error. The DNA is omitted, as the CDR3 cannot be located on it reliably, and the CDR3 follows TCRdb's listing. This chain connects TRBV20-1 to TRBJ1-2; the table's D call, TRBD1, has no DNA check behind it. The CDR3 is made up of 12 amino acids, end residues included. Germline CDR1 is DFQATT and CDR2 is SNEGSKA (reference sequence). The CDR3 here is CSARHRERGLTY.

This CDR3 is CASRETSSYNEQFF. CDR3 bases: TGTGCCAGCAGGGAGACGAGCTCCTACAATGAGCAGTTCTTC. This chain uses TRBV4-2 with TRBJ2-1; no firm D call. The germline V and J ends were trimmed by 6 bases and 0 bases, with 9 bases remaining between them. CDR1 is LGHNA, CDR2 YNFKEQ, per germline. CDR3 length: 14 amino acids.

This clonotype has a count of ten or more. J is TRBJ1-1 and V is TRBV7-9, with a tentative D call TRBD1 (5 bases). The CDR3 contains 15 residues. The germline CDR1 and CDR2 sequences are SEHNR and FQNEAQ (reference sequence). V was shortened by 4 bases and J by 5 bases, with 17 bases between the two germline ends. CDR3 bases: TGTGCCAGCAGCTCCTCAGTTAGGGGAGGGACTGAAGCTTTCTTT. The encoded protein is CASSSSVRGGTEAFF.

CDR3 amino acids: CASSLGTGRHEQYF. The DNA for the CDR3 is TGTGCCAGCAGTTTAGGGACAGGGAGGCACGAGCAGTACTTC. The chain links TRBV28 to TRBJ2-7, with 9 bases aligning to TRBD1. V trimming: 2 bases; J trimming: 5 bases; junction bases outside the gene matches: 4. Germline V gene data show CDR1 as MDHEN and CDR2 as SYDVKM. The CDR3 length is 14 residues.